This T cell receptor beta chain was recovered during a study of blood T cells in healthy people across ages. This clonotype has at least ten counts. The target antigen is unknown. Researchers isolated at least 6 million PBMCs per sample. Using a J-beta primer mix together with a sample-barcoded 5' primer, a second PCR was run for about 6 to 12 cycles. A single record per CDR3 protein comes from TCRdb applying MiXCR to the 5' RACE reads. This sample has around 800,000 distinct CDR3 sequences, with about 48% found just once. Study-wide results and limits: Fewer expanded clones and more diversity marked long-lived versus aged donors.

The V gene end was trimmed by 2 bases and the J gene end by 2 bases; junction bases not matched to a gene: 6. The CDR3 covers 15 residues. The germline gives CDR1 SGHRS, CDR2 YFSETQ. This TCR was sampled from an elderly man in good health. The sequenced material came from blood. The rearrangement links TRBV5-1 to TRBJ2-7, with 8 bases identical to TRBD2. The CDR3 DNA is TGCGCCAGCAGCTTTAGGAGCGGGAGCACCTACGAGCAGTACTTC. Amino acid sequence: CASSFRSGSTYEQYF.